A single sample is the source of the 3 T cell receptor beta chains below, sequenced in a study of regulatory T cells in long-lasting Graves disease (dated by TCRdb to the early 2020s). The library was generated by multiplex PCR. The instrument was an Illumina HiSeq 4000. To build TCR beta libraries, CDR3 regions were amplified by Arm-PCR using iRepertoire HTBI primers. Clones were called with MiXCR by TCRdb after fastp trimmed the public reads at Q25, and only in-frame beta chains were retained. Duplicate CDR3 protein sequences are folded into a single record with the most common DNA and genes. Counted in this sample were 300,000 or so distinct CDR3 sequences; about 20% of them appeared once. The ten largest make up 29% of the sample. Interpreted using the paper, the time point label stands for: persistent/refractory GD, antithyroid drugs over 5 years with positive TRAb. For both TCR sequencing and RNA sequencing, RNA was extracted from PBMCs using TRIzol.

The starting material was peripheral blood mononuclear cells (PBMCs), obtained when the disease was refractory, from a patient treated with antithyroid drugs. The receptors shown here come from a female donor with Graves disease.

This clonotype was detected ten times or more. This chain joins TRBV11-3 and TRBJ2-7, with no clear D. Trimming stripped 2 bases from V and 3 bases from J, with 8 bases between. Germline values: CDR1 SGHNT, CDR2 YENEEA. CDR3 length: 13 amino acids. The CDR3 reads CASSLRSNYEQYF. DNA for the CDR3: TGTGCCAGCAGCTTAAGATCAAACTACGAGCAGTACTTC.

This clonotype was seen ten or more times. The J gene is TRBJ2-7, the V gene TRBV6-1; no firm D call. Germline CDR1 reads MNHNS; CDR2 reads SASEGT. There are 14 residues in the CDR3. Trimming left V 3 bases short and J 3 bases short, with 12 bases between. CDR3 in DNA: TGTGCCAGCAGTGACCCTCCCTCAGACTACGAGCAGTACTTC. It specifies CASSDPPSDYEQYF.

V usage is TRBV5-6 and J usage is TRBJ2-1; no reliable D call. This CDR3 is built from 12 residues. V lost 3 bases to trimming and J lost 3 bases, with 4 bases between them. Germline CDR1 is SGHDT and CDR2 is YYEEEE. This CDR3 reads CASSWDYNEQFF. The CDR3 coding sequence is TGTGCCAGCAGCTGGGACTACAATGAGCAGTTCTTC.